Listed below are T cell receptor beta chains from one sample, sequenced in a study of blood T cell repertoires in COVID-19. Sequencing was performed with immunoSEQ multiplex PCR; in TCRdb, only in-frame clones are kept and a portion is missing. The data contain roughly 260,000 clones, around 90% of them singletons. Material: peripheral blood. Receptor source: a woman in her thirties or forties with acute or convalescent COVID-19. CDR3s include the opening cysteine and the closing phenylalanine or tryptophan. D genes are given only for firm matches. Size tells how often a clone was seen (once, few, many) or the class of an expanded clone, and some rows leave it out.

abundance	v_gene	j_gene	d_gene	CDR3nt	CDR3aa
NA	TRBV19	TRBJ1-5	NA	TGTGCCAGTAGTATAACAGGGCAAGGTCAGCCCCAGCATTTT	CASSITGQGQPQHF
NA	TRBV7-3	TRBJ2-5	NA	TGTGCCAGCAGCCCTATGGGGCTCGGTGGGACCCAGTACTTC	CASSPMGLGGTQYF
NA	TRBV28	TRBJ1-4	NA	TGTGCCAGCAGTTTATCCGCTCTCGGTCGGGGGGCGGGTGAAAAACTGTTTTTT	CASSLSALGRGAGEKLFF
NA	TRBV5-5	TRBJ2-2	NA	TGTGCCAGCAGCTTGGTCAGGGAGCTGTTTTTT	CASSLVRELFF
few	TRBV5-6	TRBJ2-6	TRBD1	TGTGCCAGCAGCTTGGAACACAGGGGGCTCTATGGGGCCAACGTCCTGACTTTC	CASSLEHRGLYGANVLTF
NA	TRBV6-1	TRBJ1-3	NA	TGTGCCAGCAGTGAAGCATCGGGACAATATTTT	CASSEASGQYF
NA	TRBV9	TRBJ1-2	NA	TGTGCCAGCAGCGCTACCCCCCGGGGGAACTATGGCTACACCTTC	CASSATPRGNYGYTF
NA	TRBV24-1	TRBJ1-2	NA	TGTGCCACCAGTGATTGGACTGTTAACTATGGCTACACCTTC	CATSDWTVNYGYTF
NA	TRBV10-3	TRBJ1-6	NA	TGTGCCATCAGTGATTCTACGGGGAGCTCCTATAATTCACCCCTCCACTTT	CAISDSTGSSYNSPLHF
NA	TRBV5-1	TRBJ2-1	NA	TGCGCCAGCAGCTTGGGTCTTCGGGGGGCGAGGAATGAGCAGTTCTTC	CASSLGLRGARNEQFF
NA	TRBV30	TRBJ1-5	TRBD1	TGTGCCTGGACGACTGGACAGGGGGCTTCTCAGCCCCAGCATTTT	CAWTTGQGASQPQHF
once	TRBV14	TRBJ1-1	NA	TGTGCCAGCAGCCAAGTGCGAGGTCGGCGGCATGAAGCTTTCTTT	CASSQVRGRRHEAFF
NA	TRBV5-1	TRBJ1-1	NA	TGCGCCAGCAGCTTGGTCCAGGGTGGCACTGAAGCTTTCTTT	CASSLVQGGTEAFF
NA	TRBV6-5	TRBJ2-1	NA	TGTGCCAGCAGTTACTCGACAATCGACAGATACAATGAGCAGTTCTTC	CASSYSTIDRYNEQFF
NA	TRBV20-1	TRBJ2-5	TRBD1	TGCAGCGCCGACAGGGGGGAGACCCAGTACTTC	CSADRGETQYF
NA	TRBV7-2	TRBJ2-3	TRBD1	TGTGCCAGCAGCTACCGGACAGGGGGCTCTCCAGATACGCAGTATTTT	CASSYRTGGSPDTQYF
NA	TRBV5-1	TRBJ1-1	TRBD1	TGCGCCAGCAGCCCGACAGGGGGCACACTGAACACTGAAGCTTTCTTT	CASSPTGGTLNTEAFF
NA	TRBV5-6	TRBJ1-3	NA	TGTGCCAGCAGCCTCCTCTCGGGGATCGGAAACACCATATATTTT	CASSLLSGIGNTIYF
NA	TRBV6-6	TRBJ1-6	TRBD1	TGTGCCAGCACCCGACAGGGGTATAATTCACCCCTCCACTTT	CASTRQGYNSPLHF
NA	TRBV27	TRBJ2-3	NA	TGTGCCAGCAGTCCCCTAGGGAGTAGCCTCACAGATACGCAGTATTTT	CASSPLGSSLTDTQYF
NA	TRBV6-5	TRBJ1-1	NA	TGTGCCAGCAGTTCGCGACAGAAGTCGGTAAGAACTGAAGCTTTCTTT	CASSSRQKSVRTEAFF
once	TRBV7-9	TRBJ1-1	NA	TGTGCCAGCAGCATGGCAGCGAGCGCTACGAACACTGAAGCTTTCTTT	CASSMAASATNTEAFF
few	TRBV7-2	TRBJ2-3	TRBD2	TGTGCCAGCAGCCCGATCGGGGGGGCAGGGGATACGCAGTATTTT	CASSPIGGAGDTQYF
NA	TRBV3-1/TRBV3-2	TRBJ2-3	NA	TGTGCCAGCAGCCAAGAACGGGGGGCTAGTCTCACAGATACGCAGTATTTT	CASSQERGASLTDTQYF
NA	TRBV10-2	TRBJ1-1	NA	TGCGCCAGCAGTTTTACTCTAGTGAACACTGAAGCTTTCTTT	CASSFTLVNTEAFF
NA	TRBV6-5	TRBJ1-5	NA	TGTGCCAGCAGTTACTCCCCTTCCCAGCCCCAGCATTTT	CASSYSPSQPQHF
NA	TRBV5-1	TRBJ1-1	TRBD1	TGCGCCAGCAGCTCGGGACAGGGGGCGCCCACTGAAGCTTTCTTT	CASSSGQGAPTEAFF
NA	TRBV5-1	TRBJ2-5	NA	TGCGCCAGCAGCCTCGGTGGGCCCCAAGAGACCCAGTACTTC	CASSLGGPQETQYF
NA	TRBV19	TRBJ2-1	TRBD1	TGTGCCAGTAGTAGGACAGGGGGTGGCTACAATGAGCAGTTCTTC	CASSRTGGGYNEQFF
NA	TRBV6-5	TRBJ1-3	NA	TGTGCCAGCAGGAGAGGAGAAAACACCATATATTTT	CASRRGENTIYF
once	TRBV19	TRBJ1-5	TRBD1	TGTGCCAGTACCGCGACAGGGTGGGGCAATCAGCCCCAGCATTTT	CASTATGWGNQPQHF
NA	TRBV3-1/TRBV3-2	TRBJ2-5	TRBD2	TGTGCCAGCAGCCGTACCCCGGGACTAGGATCCGAGACCCAGTACTTC	CASSRTPGLGSETQYF
NA	TRBV3-1/TRBV3-2	TRBJ1-2	NA	TGTGCCAGCAGCCACGGTGACAGCTTGTTTTATGGCTACACCTTC	CASSHGDSLFYGYTF
NA	TRBV9	TRBJ2-1	TRBD2	TGTGCCAGCAGCGTAGTGGGCGGGGGGACCAATGAGCAGTTCTTC	CASSVVGGGTNEQFF
few	TRBV2	TRBJ2-2	NA	TGTGCCAGCACGGGGTCGAACACCGGGGAGCTGTTTTTT	CASTGSNTGELFF
NA	TRBV9	TRBJ2-3	TRBD1	TGTGCCAGCAGCGCAAGGGGGACAGGGAGGGGTAGCACAGATACGCAGTATTTT	CASSARGTGRGSTDTQYF
few	TRBV30	TRBJ1-4	TRBD1	TGTGCCTGGAGTGCATTAGGACAGGGGGATTATGAAAAACTGTTTTTT	CAWSALGQGDYEKLFF
NA	TRBV3-1/TRBV3-2	TRBJ1-2	NA	TGTGCCAGCAGCCGCCAAGGAGACTTCAGGGGAAACTATGGCTACACCTTC	CASSRQGDFRGNYGYTF
NA	TRBV7-3	TRBJ1-1	NA	TGTGCCAGCAGCTTAACCAAGAACACTGAAGCTTTCTTT	CASSLTKNTEAFF
once	TRBV6-5	TRBJ1-1	TRBD1	TGTGCCAGTCGACAGGGAGGCGGCGGCACTGAAGCTTTCTTT	CASRQGGGGTEAFF